This entry features one TCR beta chain sequence. The antigen this receptor binds is unknown. Base qualities were left out, and no much larger clone turns up one base away. These data belong to a study of OX40 agonist ivuxolimab in advanced cancers. For the wider study: The costimulatory receptor OX40 (CD134) was targeted by ivuxolimab, a fully human IgG2 agonistic monoclonal antibody. The point of sequencing TCRbeta in the periphery was to test whether ivuxolimab changed TCR sequence diversity and drove clonal T-cell expansion. Partial responses occurred in three dose-escalation patients: two with cutaneous melanoma and one with hepatocellular carcinoma. Intravenous ivuxolimab was administered to patients every 2 weeks at six dose levels: 0.01, 0.1, 0.3, 1.5, 3 and 10 mg/kg. Prior anti-PD-1, anti-PD-L1 or anti-CTLA-4 therapy was permitted, and checkpoint inhibitors had been received by less than 45% of dose-escalation patients. In the dose-escalation cohort, more than 75% of patients were male, and the mean age was around 60 years, with a range of roughly 20 to 80. The monotherapy dose-escalation portion (N ≈ 52 patients) of the phase I ivuxolimab trial is reported in the paper. Of the approximately 53 patients in dose escalation, 19 had hepatocellular carcinoma, some 15 had melanoma, 9 had renal cell carcinoma and 9 had head and neck cancer.

Patients with autoimmune disease history or receiving systemic immunosuppression were excluded from the trial. Peripheral blood for TCR sequencing was drawn from every dose cohort at baseline, at cycle 4 day 1 and at cycle 7 day 1. Samples came from an open-label, multicenter, first-in-human phase I dose-escalation trial of ivuxolimab. The trial enrolled adults with locally advanced or metastatic head and neck squamous cell, hepatocellular, melanoma or renal cell carcinoma. Before TCR sequencing, CD4+ T cells and CD8+ T cells were sorted from peripheral blood as separate populations. Overall study results and their limits: At doses of 0.1 to 3.0 mg/kg, clonal expansion of both CD4+ and CD8+ blood T cells was observed from baseline to week 6. Which antigens the clonally expanded peripheral T cells were specific for was not determined. After ivuxolimab, CD8+ T cells had more expanded clones than CD4+ T cells on average. Partial responders in the 0.1-3.0 mg/kg groups had among the lowest normalized peripheral clonal expansion, especially among CD8+ T cells. Low levels of normalized T-cell clonal expansion were also seen in some patients who did not respond.

Trimming costs V 3 bases and J 4 bases, and their ends lie 21 bases apart. Including cysteine and phenylalanine, the CDR3 has 17 amino acids. Only CDR3 DNA is held: 51 bases, read in frame from base 1. Looking up the germline V gene yields CDR1 KGHSH and CDR2 LQKENI. Genomic DNA was extracted from sorted cells for sequencing of the TCRbeta CDR3 region. TCRbeta CDR3 regions were sequenced using the immunoSEQ Assay. TCRdb retrieved this table from immuneACCESS and kept in-frame rearrangements only. Not all clones are present; in checked studies, unresolved V genes account for under half, and no reason is known for the remainder. A total of tens of thousands of clones appear in this sample, 80% to 95% of them only once. Less than 2.5% of the sample is in the top ten clones.

The material sequenced was CD4+ or CD8+ T cells sorted from blood, taken in a trial of the OX40 agonist ivuxolimab. The sequence derives from an adult with an advanced solid tumor such as melanoma, head and neck, liver or kidney cancer. This sequence uses TRBV18 and TRBJ1-1, with TRBD1 tentatively as D gene (6 bases match). The CDR3: CASSPSGGPDFGTEAFF. Here is the DNA: TGTGCCAGCTCACCTTCCGGGGGGCCGGATTTCGGCACTGAAGCTTTCTTT.